This TCR beta chain was recorded in a study of CD8 T cells in Susac syndrome. Included as multiple sclerosis controls were treatment-naive patients who had stable or active relapsing-remitting disease. This clonotype was observed a handful of times. In germline, CDR1 is SGHVS, CDR2 FQNEAQ. CDR3 length equals 14 residues. The ends lost 3 bases at V and 8 bases at J; junction bases unmatched: 4. Random hexamers were used to reverse transcribe roughly 0.45 to 1 ug of RNA. Amplification of TCR beta CDR3 used immunoSEQ multiplex PCR across 54 Vbeta and 13 Jbeta. TCRdb called the immunoSEQ multiplex PCR reads again in MiXCR, with one record for every CDR3 protein. Of some 160,000 distinct CDR3 sequences in the sample, 90% to 95% were seen once.

The sequencing input was CD8+ T cells from PBMCs. The sequence was obtained from a human donor with multiple sclerosis. V and J are TRBV7-8 and TRBJ2-1; 10 bases fit TRBD2. CDR3 nucleotide sequence: TGTGCCAGCAGCTTGTCTAGCGGGGGAGATGAGCAGTTCTTC. Residues: CASSLSSGGDEQFF.